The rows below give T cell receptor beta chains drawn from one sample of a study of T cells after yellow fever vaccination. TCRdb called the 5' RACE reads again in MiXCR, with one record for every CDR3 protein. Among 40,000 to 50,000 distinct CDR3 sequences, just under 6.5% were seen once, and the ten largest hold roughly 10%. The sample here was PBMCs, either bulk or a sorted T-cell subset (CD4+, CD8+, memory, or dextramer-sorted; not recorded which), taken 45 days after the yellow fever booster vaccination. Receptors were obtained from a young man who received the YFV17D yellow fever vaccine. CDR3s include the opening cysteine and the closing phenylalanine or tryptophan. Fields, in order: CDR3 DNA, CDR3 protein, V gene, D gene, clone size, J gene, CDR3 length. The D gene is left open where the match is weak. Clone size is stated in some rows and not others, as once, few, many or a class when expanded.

cdr3_nt: TGTGCGTCCTCAGGCCCAGACAAAAACATTCAGTACTTC
cdr3_aa: CASSGPDKNIQYF
v_call: TRBV19
d_call: -
clone_size: many
j_call: TRBJ2-4
cdr3_length: 13

cdr3_nt: TGTGCCAGTTTAGATACTAATGAAAAACTGTTTTTT
cdr3_aa: CASLDTNEKLFF
v_call: TRBV11-2
d_call: -
clone_size: many
j_call: TRBJ1-4
cdr3_length: 12

cdr3_nt: TGTGCCAGCAGTGATATTAGCGGGGGACAGGTGACTAACATTCAGTACTTC
cdr3_aa: CASSDISGGQVTNIQYF
v_call: TRBV25-1
d_call: -
clone_size: -
j_call: TRBJ2-4
cdr3_length: 17

cdr3_nt: TGTGCCATCAGAACGACAGAGGAAAGGTACGAGCAGTACTTC
cdr3_aa: CAIRTTEERYEQYF
v_call: TRBV10-3
d_call: -
clone_size: many
j_call: TRBJ2-7
cdr3_length: 14

cdr3_nt: TGCAGTGCTCTAAGGCAGGCCAAGGGGGGAGAGCAGTTCTTC
cdr3_aa: CSALRQAKGGEQFF
v_call: TRBV20-1
d_call: -
clone_size: many
j_call: TRBJ2-1
cdr3_length: 14

cdr3_nt: TGCGCCAGCAGCCCAAGGACTAGCGGGCAACAAGAGACCCAGTACTTC
cdr3_aa: CASSPRTSGQQETQYF
v_call: TRBV5-1
d_call: TRBD2
clone_size: medium-sized
j_call: TRBJ2-5
cdr3_length: 16

cdr3_nt: TGTGCCAGCAGCCTAAGACCCCGGGGCACTGAAGCTTTCTTT
cdr3_aa: CASSLRPRGTEAFF
v_call: TRBV14
d_call: -
clone_size: few
j_call: TRBJ1-1
cdr3_length: 14

cdr3_nt: TGTGCCAGCAGCCTAGCCTCGGGGCCTCAAGAGACCCAGTACTTC
cdr3_aa: CASSLASGPQETQYF
v_call: TRBV5-4
d_call: -
clone_size: -
j_call: TRBJ2-5
cdr3_length: 15

cdr3_nt: TGCAGCGGCGACTACGGCGGAGATACGCAGTATTTT
cdr3_aa: CSGDYGGDTQYF
v_call: TRBV29-1
d_call: -
clone_size: few
j_call: TRBJ2-3
cdr3_length: 12

cdr3_nt: TGCAGTGCTAGTAAGGGCTACGAGCAGTACTTC
cdr3_aa: CSASKGYEQYF
v_call: TRBV20-1
d_call: -
clone_size: few
j_call: TRBJ2-7
cdr3_length: 11

cdr3_nt: TGTGCCAGCAGCTTCCGGACAGGGGCTCCGGGGACCCAGTACTTC
cdr3_aa: CASSFRTGAPGTQYF
v_call: TRBV7-2
d_call: TRBD1
clone_size: -
j_call: TRBJ2-5
cdr3_length: 15

cdr3_nt: TGTGCCAGCGCGGACTACTACAATGAGCAGTTCTTC
cdr3_aa: CASADYYNEQFF
v_call: TRBV2
d_call: -
clone_size: many
j_call: TRBJ2-1
cdr3_length: 12

cdr3_nt: TGTGCCAGCAGCACCCGTAGCGGGAGCCACGAGCAGTACTTC
cdr3_aa: CASSTRSGSHEQYF
v_call: TRBV3-1
d_call: TRBD2
clone_size: many
j_call: TRBJ2-7
cdr3_length: 14

cdr3_nt: TGTGCCAGCAGCCGGGGACAGTTCCGGAACACTGAAGCTTTCTTT
cdr3_aa: CASSRGQFRNTEAFF
v_call: TRBV6-5
d_call: TRBD1
clone_size: few
j_call: TRBJ1-1
cdr3_length: 15

cdr3_nt: TGTGCCAGCAGCTTATCACAGGGACTCCGATCTGGAAACACCATATATTTT
cdr3_aa: CASSLSQGLRSGNTIYF
v_call: TRBV7-2
d_call: -
clone_size: many
j_call: TRBJ1-3
cdr3_length: 17

cdr3_nt: TGTGCCACCGGGACTAGCGGGAGTCAGGAGCAGTACTTC
cdr3_aa: CATGTSGSQEQYF
v_call: TRBV10-3
d_call: TRBD2
clone_size: -
j_call: TRBJ2-7
cdr3_length: 13

cdr3_nt: TGTGCCAGCAGCTTAGAACGGGGGGATCCCTACGAGCAGTACTTC
cdr3_aa: CASSLERGDPYEQYF
v_call: TRBV7-8
d_call: TRBD2
clone_size: -
j_call: TRBJ2-7
cdr3_length: 15

cdr3_nt: TGTGCCAGCAGCTCGGGGTTTGGTACTAGCGATGAGCAGTTCTTC
cdr3_aa: CASSSGFGTSDEQFF
v_call: TRBV7-6
d_call: TRBD2
clone_size: many
j_call: TRBJ2-1
cdr3_length: 15

cdr3_nt: TGTGCCAGCAGTTTAGGGGCGGGAGGGGGAGAGACCCAGTACTTC
cdr3_aa: CASSLGAGGGETQYF
v_call: TRBV12-3/TRBV12-4
d_call: TRBD2
clone_size: many
j_call: TRBJ2-5
cdr3_length: 15

cdr3_nt: TGCAGCGTTGAAGATAAAGCGGGGGGATCCTACGAGCAGTACTTC
cdr3_aa: CSVEDKAGGSYEQYF
v_call: TRBV29-1
d_call: TRBD2
clone_size: few
j_call: TRBJ2-7
cdr3_length: 15

cdr3_nt: TGTGCCAGCAGCGACGGACAATTCAATCAGCCCCAGCATTTT
cdr3_aa: CASSDGQFNQPQHF
v_call: TRBV11-2
d_call: -
clone_size: many
j_call: TRBJ1-5
cdr3_length: 14

cdr3_nt: TGTGCCAGCAGCTTAGGTGGGTTTGAAGCTTTCTTT
cdr3_aa: CASSLGGFEAFF
v_call: TRBV7-9
d_call: -
clone_size: many
j_call: TRBJ1-1
cdr3_length: 12

cdr3_nt: TGTGCCAGCAGCCAAGTAAGCAACTCCTACAATGAGCAGTTCTTC
cdr3_aa: CASSQVSNSYNEQFF
v_call: TRBV14
d_call: -
clone_size: few
j_call: TRBJ2-1
cdr3_length: 15

cdr3_nt: TGCGCCAGCAGCCAAGATAGCAGGAACACCGGGGAGCTGTTTTTT
cdr3_aa: CASSQDSRNTGELFF
v_call: TRBV4-3
d_call: -
clone_size: many
j_call: TRBJ2-2
cdr3_length: 15

cdr3_nt: TGCGCCAGCAGCCAAGATCAGGCGAGCTCCTACAATGAGCAGTTCTTC
cdr3_aa: CASSQDQASSYNEQFF
v_call: TRBV4-3
d_call: -
clone_size: many
j_call: TRBJ2-1
cdr3_length: 16

cdr3_nt: TGCAGCGTTGATAAAGGGGGCCTCGATGAGCAGTTCTTC
cdr3_aa: CSVDKGGLDEQFF
v_call: TRBV29-1
d_call: TRBD1
clone_size: few
j_call: TRBJ2-1
cdr3_length: 13

cdr3_nt: TGCGCCAGCAGCCTCCCTAGCGGGATTCCTGAGCAGTTCTTC
cdr3_aa: CASSLPSGIPEQFF
v_call: TRBV5-1
d_call: TRBD2
clone_size: -
j_call: TRBJ2-1
cdr3_length: 14

cdr3_nt: TGTGCCAGCAGCTGGGGGGAAGGTCAGCCCCAGCATTTT
cdr3_aa: CASSWGEGQPQHF
v_call: TRBV5-8
d_call: -
clone_size: many
j_call: TRBJ1-5
cdr3_length: 13

cdr3_nt: TGTGCCAGCAGTTACTCGAATGCCGGGGGGGTCGGGGAGCTGTTTTTT
cdr3_aa: CASSYSNAGGVGELFF
v_call: TRBV6-5
d_call: TRBD2
clone_size: few
j_call: TRBJ2-2
cdr3_length: 16

cdr3_nt: TGTGCCAGCAGCGGGGGTTTGCGCCTCAATGAGCAGTTCTTC
cdr3_aa: CASSGGLRLNEQFF
v_call: TRBV7-8
d_call: -
clone_size: many
j_call: TRBJ2-1
cdr3_length: 14

cdr3_nt: TGTGCCAGCAGCCAAGCGGTTGGGGGGGTTCCTCAGCCCCAGCATTTT
cdr3_aa: CASSQAVGGVPQPQHF
v_call: TRBV3-1
d_call: -
clone_size: -
j_call: TRBJ1-5
cdr3_length: 16

cdr3_nt: TGTGCCACCAGTGACGATGGGACAGATACGCAGTATTTT
cdr3_aa: CATSDDGTDTQYF
v_call: TRBV24-1
d_call: -
clone_size: -
j_call: TRBJ2-3
cdr3_length: 13

cdr3_nt: TGCAGCGTTGATGCTAGCCCCGGGAATGAGCAGTTCTTC
cdr3_aa: CSVDASPGNEQFF
v_call: TRBV29-1
d_call: -
clone_size: few
j_call: TRBJ2-1
cdr3_length: 13

cdr3_nt: TGTGCCAGCAGCCGTGGACAGGGTGCCGGGGGGACCCAGTACTTC
cdr3_aa: CASSRGQGAGGTQYF
v_call: TRBV12-3/TRBV12-4
d_call: TRBD1
clone_size: many
j_call: TRBJ2-5
cdr3_length: 15

cdr3_nt: TGTGCCAGCAGTATCATAGGGCGCCGCGGCCCCTACGAGCAGTACTTC
cdr3_aa: CASSIIGRRGPYEQYF
v_call: TRBV12-3/TRBV12-4
d_call: -
clone_size: many
j_call: TRBJ2-7
cdr3_length: 16

cdr3_nt: TGTGCCAGCAGCGGGCGCGGGGGGGCCTACGAGCAGTACTTC
cdr3_aa: CASSGRGGAYEQYF
v_call: TRBV11-2
d_call: TRBD2
clone_size: few
j_call: TRBJ2-7
cdr3_length: 14

cdr3_nt: TGCGCCAGCAGCTTGACCGGGACTAGCGGCGAGACCCAGCACTTC
cdr3_aa: CASSLTGTSGETQHF
v_call: TRBV5-1
d_call: TRBD2
clone_size: many
j_call: TRBJ2-5
cdr3_length: 15

cdr3_nt: TGTGCCACCAGCCTAGACCGGGTTTCGTGGAATGAGCAGTTCTTC
cdr3_aa: CATSLDRVSWNEQFF
v_call: TRBV15
d_call: -
clone_size: -
j_call: TRBJ2-1
cdr3_length: 15

cdr3_nt: TGTGCCAGCAGCTTATGGACAGATACGCAGTATTTT
cdr3_aa: CASSLWTDTQYF
v_call: TRBV7-2
d_call: -
clone_size: many
j_call: TRBJ2-3
cdr3_length: 12

cdr3_nt: TGTGCCAGCAGCTTGACCAGCGGTACTCCTAGCACAGATACGCAGTATTTT
cdr3_aa: CASSLTSGTPSTDTQYF
v_call: TRBV5-5
d_call: -
clone_size: many
j_call: TRBJ2-3
cdr3_length: 17

cdr3_nt: TGCAGTGCTTCCGAATCGAACAGGGGGGGTTATGGCTACACCTTC
cdr3_aa: CSASESNRGGYGYTF
v_call: TRBV20-1
d_call: TRBD1
clone_size: few
j_call: TRBJ1-2
cdr3_length: 15

cdr3_nt: TGTGCCAGCAGTTACTTGGGGAGGGACACTGAAGCTTTCTTT
cdr3_aa: CASSYLGRDTEAFF
v_call: TRBV6-5
d_call: -
clone_size: few
j_call: TRBJ1-1
cdr3_length: 14

cdr3_nt: TGCGCCAGCAGCTTGGCTTCAGGTGACGGGACCAACGCGAAGCAGTACTTC
cdr3_aa: CASSLASGDGTNAKQYF
v_call: TRBV5-1
d_call: -
clone_size: many
j_call: TRBJ2-7
cdr3_length: 17

cdr3_nt: TGTGCCACCAGCAGAGATCCCGGTAGAGAGACCCAGTACTTC
cdr3_aa: CATSRDPGRETQYF
v_call: TRBV15
d_call: -
clone_size: few
j_call: TRBJ2-5
cdr3_length: 14

cdr3_nt: TGTGCCAGCAAGATCGGTTCGGGGGGTCTTACTAATGAAAAACTGTTTTTT
cdr3_aa: CASKIGSGGLTNEKLFF
v_call: TRBV2
d_call: -
clone_size: many
j_call: TRBJ1-4
cdr3_length: 17

cdr3_nt: TGCGCCAGCAGCCAAGGGGGCGGGGACTACAATGAGCAGTTCTTC
cdr3_aa: CASSQGGGDYNEQFF
v_call: TRBV4-3
d_call: -
clone_size: many
j_call: TRBJ2-1
cdr3_length: 15

cdr3_nt: TGTGCCAGCAGCATGGGACTAGCCGCCGAGACCCAGTACTTC
cdr3_aa: CASSMGLAAETQYF
v_call: TRBV7-7
d_call: TRBD2
clone_size: many
j_call: TRBJ2-5
cdr3_length: 14

cdr3_nt: TGCGCCAGCAGCCAGAGACAGGGGTACGAGCAGTACTTC
cdr3_aa: CASSQRQGYEQYF
v_call: TRBV4-3
d_call: TRBD1
clone_size: many
j_call: TRBJ2-7
cdr3_length: 13

cdr3_nt: TGTGCCAGCAGCTTAGTCGGGGTGGAAAAACTGTTTTTT
cdr3_aa: CASSLVGVEKLFF
v_call: TRBV7-9
d_call: -
clone_size: many
j_call: TRBJ1-4
cdr3_length: 13

cdr3_nt: TGTGCCAGCAGCTCCCTCGGGGGAGATACGCAGTATTTT
cdr3_aa: CASSSLGGDTQYF
v_call: TRBV11-2
d_call: -
clone_size: -
j_call: TRBJ2-3
cdr3_length: 13

cdr3_nt: TGCAGTGCTAGAAAGCGGGAGTTCTACCCTGAACAGTATTTT
cdr3_aa: CSARKREFYPEQYF
v_call: TRBV20-1
d_call: TRBD2
clone_size: many
j_call: TRBJ2-3
cdr3_length: 14

cdr3_nt: TGTGCCAGCAGTTTAGCGTGGGGACTAGCGGGAGATACGCAGTATTTT
cdr3_aa: CASSLAWGLAGDTQYF
v_call: TRBV12-3/TRBV12-4
d_call: TRBD2
clone_size: many
j_call: TRBJ2-3
cdr3_length: 16

cdr3_nt: TGTGCCAGCAGTCCCCACCGGGTGGCCGCAGATACGCAGTATTTT
cdr3_aa: CASSPHRVAADTQYF
v_call: TRBV6-1
d_call: -
clone_size: few
j_call: TRBJ2-3
cdr3_length: 15

cdr3_nt: TGCGCCACCACCAGGACAGGGGGATTACAAGAGACCCAGTACTTC
cdr3_aa: CATTRTGGLQETQYF
v_call: TRBV10-2
d_call: TRBD1
clone_size: -
j_call: TRBJ2-5
cdr3_length: 15

cdr3_nt: TGTGCCAGCAGCGTAGCCCCAGGGGAATCTGGAAACACCATATATTTT
cdr3_aa: CASSVAPGESGNTIYF
v_call: TRBV9
d_call: -
clone_size: many
j_call: TRBJ1-3
cdr3_length: 16